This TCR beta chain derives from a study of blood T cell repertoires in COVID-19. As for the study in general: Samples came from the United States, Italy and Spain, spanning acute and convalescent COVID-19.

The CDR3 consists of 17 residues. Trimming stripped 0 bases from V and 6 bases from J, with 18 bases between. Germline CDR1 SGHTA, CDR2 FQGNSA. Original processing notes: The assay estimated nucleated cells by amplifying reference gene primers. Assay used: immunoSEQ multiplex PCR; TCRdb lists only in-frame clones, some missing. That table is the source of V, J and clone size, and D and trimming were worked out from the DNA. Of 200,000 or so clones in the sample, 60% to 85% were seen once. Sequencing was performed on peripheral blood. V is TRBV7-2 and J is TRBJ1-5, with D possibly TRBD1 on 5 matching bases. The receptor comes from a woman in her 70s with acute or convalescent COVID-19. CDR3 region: CASSLAMGPGRGQPQHF. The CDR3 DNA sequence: TGTGCCAGCAGCTTAGCGATGGGGCCTGGAAGGGGTCAGCCCCAGCATTTT.